This T cell receptor beta chain is drawn from a study of blood T cell repertoires in COVID-19. Study overall: The United States, Italy and Spain were the sources of the acute and convalescent COVID-19 samples. The cDNA or gDNA used as material had been derived from T cells, B-cell-depleted T cells, or PBMCs.

Source study methods: Nucleated cell number was recorded as an estimate derived from reference gene primer amplification. Here immunoSEQ multiplex PCR was the method, and the copy in TCRdb shows in-frame clones only, minus some. The V and J calls and clone size are taken from that table; D and trimming were inferred from the DNA. Found here are some 38,000 clones, 80% to 95% of them singletons; the top ten hold about 2.2%. CDR3 length equals 15 residues. Looked up from germline, CDR1 is SGHAT and CDR2 is FQNNGV. Trimming stripped 5 bases from V and 0 bases from J, with 11 bases between. This TCR derives from a man aged 50 or older with active COVID-19. The rearrangement links TRBV11-2 to TRBJ1-3; D uncertain. The material sequenced was peripheral blood. CDR3 protein: CASSGLRFSGNTIYF. CDR3 nucleotide sequence: TGTGCCAGCAGCGGTCTCAGGTTCTCTGGAAACACCATATATTTT.